This passage covers 24 T cell receptor beta chains from one sample sequenced in a study of T cell responses to AZD1222 COVID-19 vaccine. This table comes from immunoSEQ multiplex PCR, and its TCRdb copy is limited to in-frame clones, with some not included. This repertoire shows about 160,000 clones, around 90% found once; its top ten account for 1.5% to 2%. The source material was peripheral blood, sampled on day 0 of AZD1222 vaccination. These receptors all come from an adult in good health.

V and J are TRBV30 and TRBJ2-1, with 7 bases lining up with TRBD1. The CDR3 is made up of 14 amino acids. Trimming cost V 1 base and J 1 base; bases outside gene matches: 1. Germline values: CDR1 GTSNPN, CDR2 SVGIG (reference sequence). The CDR3 sequence is CAWSGQGSYNEQFF. In DNA, the CDR3 is TGTGCCTGGAGTGGACAGGGATCCTACAATGAGCAGTTCTTC.

J is TRBJ1-1 and V is TRBV19, with D possibly matching TRBD1 (6 bases). Germline V lookup: CDR1 LNHDA, CDR2 SQIVND (reference sequence). This CDR3 is 12 amino acids long. V was clipped by 5 bases and J by 7 bases, with 11 bases between them. As DNA, the CDR3 is TGTGCCAGTAGTCCCCGGACAGATGAAGCTTTCTTT. Translated: CASSPRTDEAFF.

The chain has TRBV28 and TRBJ1-3, with D unresolved. V lost 2 bases to trimming and J lost 0 bases, with 5 bases between them. The CDR3 length is 14 residues. Germline V gene lookup returns CDR1 MDHEN and CDR2 SYDVKM. The CDR3 loop reads CASSLLHSGNTIYF. In DNA form, the CDR3 reads TGTGCCAGCAGTTTACTGCACTCTGGAAACACCATATATTTT.

This chain joins TRBV5-1 and TRBJ2-7, with 8 bases aligning to TRBD1. The CDR3 runs to 14 residues. Germline assignment: CDR1 SGHRS and CDR2 YFSETQ. The ends lost 0 bases at V and 3 bases at J; junction bases unmatched: 2. The DNA of the CDR3 is TGCGCCAGCAGCTTGGCAGGGACAGGCTACGAGCAGTACTTC. Amino acid sequence: CASSLAGTGYEQYF.

In this sample, this clone turned up a few times. The V and J genes are TRBV6-5 and TRBJ2-3; possibly TRBD1 for D (6 bases). Germline CDR1 and CDR2: MNHEY and SVGAGI. The CDR3 contains 12 residues. V gave up 6 bases and J gave up 8 bases, with 12 bases separating them. The CDR3, as DNA: TGTGCCAGCAGCTACGACAGGAGTACGCAGTATTTT. Its protein product is CASSYDRSTQYF.

The chain joins TRBV24-1 to TRBJ1-1, with D possibly TRBD1 on 5 matching bases. Trimming shortened V by 4 bases and J by 7 bases, and 15 bases separated the two germline ends. This CDR3 has 14 amino acids. Germline CDR1 is KGHDR and CDR2 is SFDVKD. Here the CDR3 reads CATSDAGTAGEAFF. The CDR3 DNA follows: TGTGCCACCAGTGACGCTGGGACGGCAGGTGAAGCTTTCTTT.

The rearrangement links TRBV28 to TRBJ2-1; D is unclear. Trimming cost V 4 bases and J 0 bases, with 4 bases left between them. Germline loops: CDR1 MDHEN, CDR2 SYDVKM. The CDR3 loop spans 13 amino acids. The CDR3 is CASSSTSYNEQFF. CDR3 nucleotides: TGTGCCAGCAGTTCCACCTCCTACAATGAGCAGTTCTTC.

The chain is built from TRBV7-9 and TRBJ1-4; no reliable D call. Trimming took 3 bases from V and 3 from J, leaving 5 bases between them. This CDR3 has 13 residues. Germline V gene data show CDR1 as SEHNR and CDR2 as FQNEAQ (reference sequence). CDR3 loop: CASSFDSNEKLFF. CDR3 nucleotide sequence: TGTGCCAGCAGCTTTGATTCTAATGAAAAACTGTTTTTT.

The gene calls are TRBV14 and TRBJ1-1, with 8 bases matching TRBD1. V was pared by 4 bases and J by 4 bases, with 2 bases of the junction left unmatched. CDR1 and CDR2 (germline): SGHDN, FVKESK. CDR3 length: 13 residues. The chain's CDR3 is CASSPTGGTEAFF. CDR3 coding DNA: TGTGCCAGCAGCCCTACAGGGGGCACTGAAGCTTTCTTT.

The chain combines TRBV29-1 with TRBJ1-1; D unclear. The germline V and J ends were trimmed by 3 bases and 0 bases, with 8 bases remaining between them. The CDR3 has 13 amino acids. Looked up from germline, CDR1 is SQVTM and CDR2 is ANQGSEA. DNA of the CDR3: TGCAGCGTTGAGGTCAGTCTGAACACTGAAGCTTTCTTT. Translating gives CSVEVSLNTEAFF.

In its sample, this clone was seen once. The J gene is TRBJ2-3, the V gene TRBV24-1, with 7 nucleotides matching TRBD2. Germline CDR1 and CDR2: KGHDR and SFDVKD. CDR3 length: 14 residues. Trimming took 9 bases from V and 2 from J; bases not matched to a gene: 7. CDR3 sequence reads: CATGPGGTTDTQYF. DNA for the CDR3: TGTGCCACCGGCCCCGGGGGGACCACAGATACGCAGTATTTT.

The genes are TRBV19 and TRBJ1-6; TRBD1 aligns across 9 bases. Germline V gives CDR1 LNHDA, CDR2 SQIVND (reference sequence). The CDR3 loop spans 14 amino acids. Trimming took 5 bases from V and 10 from J; bases not matched to a gene: 6. The CDR3 is CASSGGTGRSPLHF. As DNA, the CDR3 is TGTGCCAGTAGTGGGGGGACAGGGAGATCACCCCTCCACTTT.

This rearrangement joins TRBV30 to TRBJ1-2; tentatively, D is TRBD1 (6 bases). Per the germline V gene, CDR1 is GTSNPN and CDR2 is SVGIG (reference sequence). The CDR3 runs to 15 residues. The V end lost 1 base, the J end lost 1 base, and 13 bases lay between the germline ends. CDR3 bases: TGTGCCTGGAGTGCAGGGGACTCTAATAACTATGGCTACACCTTC. Protein product: CAWSAGDSNNYGYTF.

In its sample, this clone was seen once. The V call is TRBV19, the J call TRBJ1-4; D might be TRBD1 (5 bases). Germline CDR1 reads LNHDA; CDR2 reads SQIVND (reference sequence). The CDR3 runs to 12 residues. V shed 9 bases and J shed 3 bases, with 8 bases lying between them. The CDR3 spells CASRVANEKLFF. The CDR3 DNA reads as TGTGCCAGCAGGGTTGCTAATGAAAAACTGTTTTTT.

The chain combines TRBV10-1 with TRBJ1-5; a weak D match, TRBD1 (5 bases). Germline V gene lookup returns CDR1 WNHNN and CDR2 SYGVQD (reference sequence). V was pared by 8 bases and J by 5 bases, with 13 bases between. The CDR3 totals 13 residues. In DNA form, the CDR3 reads TGCGCCAGCGATGGGGCCAGGGATCAGCCCCAGCATTTT. Its protein is CASDGARDQPQHF.

The chain employs TRBV19 and TRBJ1-2; D is unresolved. The ends were cut back, 3 bases at V and 4 bases at J, with 9 bases in the middle. Germline-derived CDR1 and CDR2 are LNHDA and SQIVND (reference sequence). The CDR3 runs 13 residues. The CDR3 reads CASSISTLYGYTF. The CDR3 DNA follows: TGTGCCAGTAGTATCTCCACCCTCTATGGCTACACCTTC. Variable domain in full (rest from reference TRBV19 and TRBJ1-2): DGGITQSPKYLFRKEGQNVTLSCEQNLNHDAMYWYRQDPGQGLRLIYYSQIVNDFQKGDIAEGYSVSREKKESFPLTVTSAQKNPTAFYLCASSISTLYGYTFGSGTRLTVV.

The chain links TRBV28 to TRBJ1-1; D remains unclear. The CDR3 extends over 12 amino acids. Trimming pared 5 bases from V and 6 bases from J, leaving 10 bases between. Germline CDR1 and CDR2: MDHEN and SYDVKM. The CDR3 DNA sequence: TGTGCCAGCAGTCGAGGAGGGTCTGAAGCTTTCTTT. Its protein product is CASSRGGSEAFF.

The V and J genes are TRBV9 and TRBJ1-3; D is ambiguous. Germline lookup yields CDR1 SGDLS and CDR2 YYNGEE. The V end was cut by 4 bases, the J end by 8 bases, with 19 bases between. This CDR3 is built from 15 residues. CDR3 DNA: TGTGCCAGCAGCCCCCAGCACTCGGAAGTACACACCATATATTTT. Its protein is CASSPQHSEVHTIYF.

The J gene is TRBJ2-7, the V gene TRBV3-1 (or the pseudogene TRBV3-2), with D hard to call. Germline V gene sequence: CDR1 LGHDT, CDR2 YNNKEL (reference sequence). Trimming shortened V by 0 bases and J by 6 bases, and 15 bases separated the two germline ends. The CDR3 contains 15 residues. CDR3 loop: CASSQEGEAVPEQYF. In DNA, the CDR3 is TGTGCCAGCAGCCAAGAGGGTGAGGCGGTGCCCGAGCAGTACTTC.

The chain recombines TRBV9 with TRBJ1-1; D not certain. Germline CDR1 SGDLS, CDR2 YYNGEE. The CDR3 sequence is 14 residues long. V was pared by 3 bases and J by 6 bases, with 15 bases between. The CDR3 reads CASSALQTPAEAFF. The CDR3 DNA reads TGTGCCAGCAGCGCCCTTCAAACCCCGGCTGAAGCTTTCTTT.

This clone was observed a few times. The genes are TRBV30 and TRBJ2-7; TRBD2 aligns across 13 bases. The CDR3 is 17 residues long. The junction had 7 bases not matched to a gene; V was cut back by 2 bases and J by 0 bases. The germline CDR1 and CDR2 sequences are GTSNPN and SVGIG (reference sequence). In DNA, the CDR3 is TGTGCCTGGAGTTTCCGGCGGACTAGCGGGAGCTCCTACGAGCAGTACTTC. As protein: CAWSFRRTSGSSYEQYF.

For the CDR3, the DNA is TGTGCCAGCAGTGACCACAGGGCGGGGAACACCGGGGAGCTGTTTTTT. It yields the protein CASSDHRAGNTGELFF. The J gene is TRBJ2-2, the V gene TRBV2, with a weak D call TRBD1 (6 bases). The ends were cut back, 3 bases at V and 1 base at J, with 12 bases in the middle. Germline CDR1 and CDR2: SNHLY and FYNNEI. This CDR3 has 16 amino acids.

This sequence joins TRBV7-8 and TRBJ1-1; D gene ambiguous. Germline V gene sequence: CDR1 SGHVS, CDR2 FQNEAQ. The V end lost 5 bases, the J end lost 6 bases, and 13 bases lay between the germline ends. This CDR3 is 13 amino acids long. The CDR3 region has the DNA TGTGCCAGCAGCCTCGCGTACGGGGCTGAAGCTTTCTTT. Protein product: CASSLAYGAEAFF.

The rearrangement uses TRBV3-1 (or the pseudogene TRBV3-2) and TRBJ2-1, with D possibly matching TRBD1 (6 bases). The V end lost 3 bases, the J end lost 0 bases, and 12 bases lay between the germline ends. The germline gives CDR1 LGHDT, CDR2 YNNKEL (reference sequence). The CDR3 is 16 amino acids. In DNA, the CDR3 is TGTGCCAGCAGCCATACAGGGTTAAGCTCCTACAATGAGCAGTTCTTC. Translation: CASSHTGLSSYNEQFF.